This TCR beta chain was captured by sequencing in a study of human T cells and chemical hapten exposure. Each CDR3 protein gets one entry after TCRdb re-called the RACE reads with MiXCR. The sample comprises some 83,000 distinct CDR3 sequences, roughly a tenth of which are singletons, and around 4.4% rests with the top ten. Time point here: patch test 1, 2 weeks after DPC sensitization. This sample's treatment: therapeutic diphenylcyclopropenone sensitization with weekly scalp DPC. The germline CDR1 and CDR2 sequences are SGHTS and YDEGEE. Trimming removed 1 base at V and 4 bases at J, with 17 bases between. The CDR3 is made up of 17 amino acids.

Sequencing was performed on whole blood, taken in connection with sensitization to the hapten diphenylcyclopropenone (DPC). The chain has TRBV5-8 and TRBJ2-2, with D tentatively TRBD2 (6 bases). The sequence was collected from a woman in her forties or fifties with alopecia areata. Some clones in this sample may be carry-over from other donors' samples. The CDR3 sequence is CASSLRAGRKGTGELFF. CDR3 sequence (DNA): TGTGCCAGCAGCTTGAGGGCGGGAAGGAAAGGCACCGGGGAGCTGTTTTTT.